These T cell receptor beta chains were read from a single sample in a study of blood T cell repertoires in COVID-19. Data came from immunoSEQ multiplex PCR; TCRdb stores just in-frame clones and leaves some out. Among under 95,000 clones, under 85% were seen once, and the ten largest hold more than 2%. Sequenced sample: peripheral blood. The receptor set was obtained from a woman in her 70s with acute or convalescent COVID-19. The CDR3 runs from the conserved cysteine through the conserved F or W. D genes are given only for firm matches. The listing skips clone size in some rows; elsewhere it reads once, few, many or a size class.

abundance,j_gene,v_gene,len,d_gene,CDR3nt,CDR3aa
few,TRBJ1-3,TRBV5-1,15,.,TGCGCCAGCAGCATAACTGGGACATTCGGAAACACCATATATTTT,CASSITGTFGNTIYF
.,TRBJ1-6,TRBV5-1,14,TRBD1,TGCGCCAGCAGACAGGGGCCCTATAATTCACCCCTCCACTTT,CASRQGPYNSPLHF
.,TRBJ1-5,TRBV7-6,15,.,TGTGCCAGCAGCTTAGGGGCAGGGGGCAATCAGCCCCAGCATTTT,CASSLGAGGNQPQHF
.,TRBJ2-3,TRBV5-1,14,.,TGCGCCAGCACTCCCGGTATCGCCGCAGATACGCAGTATTTT,CASTPGIAADTQYF
.,TRBJ2-7,TRBV14,16,.,TGTGCCAGCAGCCTCTTCGAAACTGGGGGCTTATCCGAGCAGTACTTC,CASSLFETGGLSEQYF
few,TRBJ1-2,TRBV5-5,13,.,TGTGCCAGCAGCTTGGTCGCATACGGTGGCTACACCTTC,CASSLVAYGGYTF
.,TRBJ1-4,TRBV9,16,.,TGTGCCAGCAGCCGAACTGGGCTCACCGTGGGTGAAAAACTGTTTTTT,CASSRTGLTVGEKLFF
.,TRBJ1-2,TRBV12-3/TRBV12-4,13,TRBD1,TGTGCCAGCAGTCGGGACAGCCTTTACGGCTACACCTTC,CASSRDSLYGYTF
.,TRBJ1-2,TRBV28,15,.,TGTGCCAGCTACCCAACCCGGACTCTGGGAGGGGGCTACACCTTC,CASYPTRTLGGGYTF
.,TRBJ1-4,TRBV6-1,15,.,TGTGCCAGCAGTGACAGCAGGGCAACTAATGAAAAACTGTTTTTT,CASSDSRATNEKLFF
.,TRBJ2-3,TRBV10-1,13,.,TGCGCCAGCAGTGAGAGAGGGACAGATACGCAGTATTTT,CASSERGTDTQYF
.,TRBJ2-5,TRBV5-1,15,.,TGCGCCAGCAGCTCCCTCGTAATCGGGGGAGAGACCCAGTACTTC,CASSSLVIGGETQYF
.,TRBJ1-2,TRBV5-6,14,.,TGTGCCAGCAGCTCTCGGGGCCACGCGGGAGGCTACACCTTC,CASSSRGHAGGYTF
.,TRBJ2-7,TRBV6-5,13,.,TGTGCCAGCAGTTACTCGGACATCGACGAGCAGTACTTC,CASSYSDIDEQYF
.,TRBJ1-5,TRBV2,13,.,TGTGCCAGCAGTGAAAAGTCGGAGCAGCCCCAGCATTTT,CASSEKSEQPQHF
.,TRBJ2-1,TRBV5-1,16,.,TGCGCCAGCAGCTCCGGACTGGGGAGCTCCTACAATGAGCAGTTCTTC,CASSSGLGSSYNEQFF
.,TRBJ2-1,TRBV12-5,14,.,TGTGCTAGTGAAGCGGAGAGCTCCTACAATGAGCAGTTCTTC,CASEAESSYNEQFF
.,TRBJ2-7,TRBV7-3,15,.,TGTGCCAGCAGCTTAAGTCCCGGGGGAATCTACGAGCAGTACTTC,CASSLSPGGIYEQYF
.,TRBJ1-2,TRBV9,17,TRBD1,TGTGCCAGCAGCGCTCCCGGGACAGGGGGCTACCTGGGGGGCTACACCTTC,CASSAPGTGGYLGGYTF
.,TRBJ2-1,TRBV28,13,.,TGTGCCAGCAGGGACAGCCCGACTTACAAGCAGTTCTTC,CASRDSPTYKQFF
.,TRBJ1-1,TRBV7-8,13,.,TGTGCCAGCAGCGCGGACACGAACACTGAAGCTTTCTTT,CASSADTNTEAFF
.,TRBJ2-5,TRBV24-1,15,.,TGTGCCACCAGTGATCCTAGGACAGCCCAAGAGACCCAGTACTTC,CATSDPRTAQETQYF
.,TRBJ1-6,TRBV12-3/TRBV12-4,12,.,TGTGCCAGCAGGGAACAGTCTTCACCCCTCCACTTT,CASREQSSPLHF
.,TRBJ1-1,TRBV6-5,14,.,TGTGCCAGCGTACAGGGAGTGATGAACACTGAAGCTTTCTTT,CASVQGVMNTEAFF
once,TRBJ1-2,TRBV18,14,TRBD1,TGTGCCAGCTCGCCGGGGACAGCCGACTATGGCTACACCTTC,CASSPGTADYGYTF
.,TRBJ2-5,TRBV2,13,.,TGTGCCAGCAGTGAAGCGGAGCTGGGGACCCAGTACTTC,CASSEAELGTQYF
once,TRBJ2-1,TRBV5-6,14,TRBD1,TGTGCCAGCAACCGGGACAGGGGGTACAATGAGCAGTTCTTC,CASNRDRGYNEQFF
.,TRBJ1-2,TRBV30,14,TRBD1,TGTGCCTGGAGTCCCCGGGACAGGGACAATGGCTACACCTTC,CAWSPRDRDNGYTF
.,TRBJ1-5,TRBV6-6,15,.,TGTGCCAGCAGCACCAGGGTAACAAGCAATCAGCCCCAGCATTTT,CASSTRVTSNQPQHF
.,TRBJ1-1,TRBV3-1/TRBV3-2,14,TRBD1,TGTGCCAGCAGCCTCAGGACAGGGGGTACTGAAGCTTTCTTT,CASSLRTGGTEAFF
once,TRBJ1-6,TRBV18,14,TRBD1,TGTGCCAGCTCCCAACGGGACAGAAATTCACCCCTCCACTTT,CASSQRDRNSPLHF
few,TRBJ2-7,TRBV3-1/TRBV3-2,13,TRBD2,TGTGCCAGCAGGCGGGGGGCTTCCTACGAGCAGTACTTC,CASRRGASYEQYF
.,TRBJ2-1,TRBV19,15,TRBD2,TGTGCCAGTAGCCCACAAGCGGGACTCTACAATGAGCAGTTCTTC,CASSPQAGLYNEQFF
.,TRBJ1-2,TRBV6-5,13,.,TGTGCCAGCAGCCGGGACACGCTCGATGGCTACACCTTC,CASSRDTLDGYTF
.,TRBJ1-1,TRBV5-6,14,.,TGTGCCAGCAGCTTGACAGGGTTGAACACTGAAGCTTTCTTT,CASSLTGLNTEAFF
.,TRBJ1-5,TRBV5-1,15,.,TGCGCCAGCAGCTTGCAGGGTCAAGGCAATCAGCCCCAGCATTTT,CASSLQGQGNQPQHF
.,TRBJ1-1,TRBV6-5,14,TRBD1,TGTGCCAGCAGTAAATGGACAGGGGGCACTGAAGCTTTCTTT,CASSKWTGGTEAFF
.,TRBJ1-1,TRBV7-9,18,TRBD1,TGTGCCAGCAGCTCCCCACCCGGGACAGGGAGCTTGAACACTGAAGCTTTCTTT,CASSSPPGTGSLNTEAFF
.,TRBJ2-7,TRBV3-1/TRBV3-2,15,.,TGTGCCAGCAGCCAAGATTGGGAGAGCTCCTACGAGCAGTACTTC,CASSQDWESSYEQYF
few,TRBJ1-4,TRBV24-1,16,.,TGTGCCACCAGTGATTCGACACCTGCAACTAATGAAAAACTGTTTTTT,CATSDSTPATNEKLFF
.,TRBJ2-1,TRBV4-1,14,TRBD2,TGCGCCAGCAGCACGGGACTAGCCGGCCATGAGCAGTTCTTC,CASSTGLAGHEQFF
.,TRBJ1-6,TRBV10-3,14,.,TGTGCCATCCGGAGTGAACAGGTTCATTCACCCCTCCACTTT,CAIRSEQVHSPLHF
.,TRBJ1-1,TRBV7-2,13,.,TGTGCCAGCAGCTTTAAGAGAGACACTGAAGCTTTCTTT,CASSFKRDTEAFF
.,TRBJ1-1,TRBV12-3/TRBV12-4,11,.,TGTGCCAGCAGTTTACTAGCGGAAGCTTTCTTT,CASSLLAEAFF
.,TRBJ1-2,TRBV11-3,17,.,TGTGCCAGCAGCCCCCCCCTAGGTTTGGCGACTAACTATGGCTACACCTTC,CASSPPLGLATNYGYTF
.,TRBJ1-5,TRBV28,14,.,TGTGCCAGCACCCGCGGGGGGGAGCGCCAGCCCCAGCATTTT,CASTRGGERQPQHF
.,TRBJ1-1,TRBV10-3,18,TRBD1,TGTGCCATCAGTGACATGGGACAGGGGTCTGGACGGAACACTGAAGCTTTCTTT,CAISDMGQGSGRNTEAFF
.,TRBJ1-5,TRBV6-6,14,.,TGTGCCAGCAGTTACTCGTCAGTGTTTCAGCCCCAGCATTTT,CASSYSSVFQPQHF
.,TRBJ2-7,TRBV28,15,.,TGTGCCAGCAGTTTTGACACGACAAGGGGGTACGAGCAGTACTTC,CASSFDTTRGYEQYF
.,TRBJ2-5,TRBV3-1/TRBV3-2,14,.,TGTGCCAGCAGCCAAGATTTGGCTCAAGAGACCCAGTACTTC,CASSQDLAQETQYF
.,TRBJ2-2,TRBV5-6,14,.,TGTGCCAGCAGCTTGGGAGGCCTCACCGGGGAGCTGTTTTTT,CASSLGGLTGELFF
.,TRBJ2-3,TRBV6-6,14,TRBD1,TGTGCCACAAAACCGGGACAGGGAGGAGGTACGCAGTATTTT,CATKPGQGGGTQYF
.,TRBJ1-6,TRBV5-8,14,TRBD1,TGTGCCAGCAGGGGGGGACAGTATAATTCACCCCTCCACTTT,CASRGGQYNSPLHF
.,TRBJ1-4,TRBV10-3,16,.,TGTGCCATCAGTGACCCTTATGGGGGGGGCGGTGAAAAACTGTTTTTT,CAISDPYGGGGEKLFF
.,TRBJ2-2,TRBV6-5,15,.,TGTGCCAGCAGGCCCCCAGGGGCGGGCACCGGGGAGCTGTTTTTT,CASRPPGAGTGELFF
.,TRBJ2-3,TRBV7-9,14,.,TGTGCCAGCAGCCCTCGGGGGAGCACAGATACGCAGTATTTT,CASSPRGSTDTQYF
.,TRBJ1-1,TRBV29-1,13,.,TGCAGCTCTCAGGACAGAAGGGACACTGAAGCTTTCTTT,CSSQDRRDTEAFF
.,TRBJ2-5,TRBV28,15,TRBD1,TGTGCCAGCAAGGCGAGGGGACAGACTCAAGAGACCCAGTACTTC,CASKARGQTQETQYF
.,TRBJ1-6,TRBV9,15,.,TGTGCCAGCAGCATCCCAACAGCAGGTAATTCACCCCTCCACTTT,CASSIPTAGNSPLHF